These 5 T cell receptor beta chains came from one sample sequenced in a study of regulatory T cells in long-lasting Graves disease. iRepertoire HTBI primers and Arm-PCR of CDR3 regions built TCR beta libraries. TCRdb re-analysed the multiplex PCR reads in MiXCR, keeping a single row per CDR3 protein. In the table there are roughly 560,000 distinct CDR3 sequences, around 12% of which are singletons. Time point meaning: newly diagnosed GD, antithyroid drugs for less than 3 months. Construction of the TCR library relied on RNA isolated from PBMCs. This sample was also put to use in a study of T cells in Graves' hyperthyroidism and ophthalmopathy.

Here the sequenced sample was peripheral blood mononuclear cells (PBMCs), taken at new diagnosis, from a patient treated with antithyroid drugs. These receptors all stem from a woman between 25 and 40 years old with Graves disease.

This clonotype was picked up many times. This sequence joins TRBV10-3 and TRBJ2-1; no clear D. The V end lost 3 bases, the J end lost 5 bases, and 8 bases lay between the germline ends. CDR1 ENHRY and CDR2 SYGVKD come from the germline V gene. This CDR3 region has 13 residues. The CDR3 DNA sequence: TGTGCCATCAGTGATTGGACGAACAATGAGCAGTTCTTC. This gives the protein CAISDWTNNEQFF.

This clonotype showed up many times. This chain uses TRBV6-2 or TRBV6-3 with TRBJ2-7, with D perhaps TRBD1 or TRBD2 (6 bases each). Germline-derived CDR1 and CDR2 are MNHEY and SVGEGT. This CDR3 is 14 amino acids long. The V end was cut by 6 bases, the J end by 6 bases, with 18 bases between. CDR3 DNA sequence: TGTGCCAGCAGAAAATCCGGAGGGGGGAGCGAGCAGTACTTC. Translated: CASRKSGGGSEQYF.

This clonotype has a count of ten or more. The chain combines TRBV28 with TRBJ2-7; 9 bases are a match to TRBD1. In germline, CDR1 is MDHEN, CDR2 SYDVKM. The CDR3 is 16 amino acids. The ends lost 6 bases at V and 2 bases at J; junction bases unmatched: 11. The CDR3 sequence is CASSFPRTGDTYEQYF. The CDR3 DNA sequence: TGTGCCAGCAGCTTTCCCCGGACAGGGGATACCTACGAGCAGTACTTC.

This clonotype was detected many times. The rearrangement links TRBV7-2 to TRBJ2-7, with D possibly TRBD2 on 5 matching bases. The V end lost 2 bases, the J end lost 0 bases, and 17 bases lay between the germline ends. The CDR3 covers 17 residues. Per the germline V gene, CDR1 is SGHTA and CDR2 is FQGNSA. CDR3 in DNA: TGTGCCAGCAGCTTAAAAGCGGCTGCTGGTAGCTCCTACGAGCAGTACTTC. This gives the protein CASSLKAAAGSSYEQYF. Complete variable domain (other parts from reference TRBV7-2 and TRBJ2-7): GAGVSQSPSNKVTEKGKDVELRCDPISGHTALYWYRQSLGQGLEFLIYFQGNSAPDKSGLPSDRFSAERTGGSVSTLTIQRTQQEDSAVYLCASSLKAAAGSSYEQYFGPGTRLTVT.

This clonotype was counted many times. The rearrangement uses TRBV10-3 and TRBJ1-5; D might be TRBD1 (5 bases). Trimming cost V 10 bases and J 3 bases, with 19 bases left between them. Per the germline V gene, CDR1 is ENHRY and CDR2 is SYGVKD. The length of the CDR3 is 15 residues. The DNA of the CDR3 is TGTGCCAGCAGCCGGGACTCAAGCGTCAATCAGCCCCAGCATTTT. Translation: CASSRDSSVNQPQHF.